The sequence of this T cell receptor (beta chain) was determined in a study of CD8 T cells in Susac syndrome. The RNA, about 0.45 to 1 ug, was put through reverse transcription using random hexamers. TCRdb used MiXCR to reprocess the immunoSEQ multiplex PCR reads, holding one entry per CDR3 protein. The top ten clones hold about 0.12% of a sample with 400,000 or so distinct CDR3 sequences, approximately 85% of them seen once. The sample was CD8+ T cells from PBMCs. The sequence derives from a human donor with multiple sclerosis.

The CDR3 DNA reads TGCGCCAGCAGCCAGGCCCCGGGACTAGCTGGCGAGCAGTACTTC. Translated: CASSQAPGLAGEQYF. The chain uses TRBV4-1 and TRBJ2-7; 9 positions match TRBD2. The CDR3 contains 15 residues. Per the germline V gene, CDR1 is MGHRA and CDR2 is YSYEKL. The J segment lost 6 bases and the V segment lost 3 bases, leaving 9 bases of the junction unmatched.